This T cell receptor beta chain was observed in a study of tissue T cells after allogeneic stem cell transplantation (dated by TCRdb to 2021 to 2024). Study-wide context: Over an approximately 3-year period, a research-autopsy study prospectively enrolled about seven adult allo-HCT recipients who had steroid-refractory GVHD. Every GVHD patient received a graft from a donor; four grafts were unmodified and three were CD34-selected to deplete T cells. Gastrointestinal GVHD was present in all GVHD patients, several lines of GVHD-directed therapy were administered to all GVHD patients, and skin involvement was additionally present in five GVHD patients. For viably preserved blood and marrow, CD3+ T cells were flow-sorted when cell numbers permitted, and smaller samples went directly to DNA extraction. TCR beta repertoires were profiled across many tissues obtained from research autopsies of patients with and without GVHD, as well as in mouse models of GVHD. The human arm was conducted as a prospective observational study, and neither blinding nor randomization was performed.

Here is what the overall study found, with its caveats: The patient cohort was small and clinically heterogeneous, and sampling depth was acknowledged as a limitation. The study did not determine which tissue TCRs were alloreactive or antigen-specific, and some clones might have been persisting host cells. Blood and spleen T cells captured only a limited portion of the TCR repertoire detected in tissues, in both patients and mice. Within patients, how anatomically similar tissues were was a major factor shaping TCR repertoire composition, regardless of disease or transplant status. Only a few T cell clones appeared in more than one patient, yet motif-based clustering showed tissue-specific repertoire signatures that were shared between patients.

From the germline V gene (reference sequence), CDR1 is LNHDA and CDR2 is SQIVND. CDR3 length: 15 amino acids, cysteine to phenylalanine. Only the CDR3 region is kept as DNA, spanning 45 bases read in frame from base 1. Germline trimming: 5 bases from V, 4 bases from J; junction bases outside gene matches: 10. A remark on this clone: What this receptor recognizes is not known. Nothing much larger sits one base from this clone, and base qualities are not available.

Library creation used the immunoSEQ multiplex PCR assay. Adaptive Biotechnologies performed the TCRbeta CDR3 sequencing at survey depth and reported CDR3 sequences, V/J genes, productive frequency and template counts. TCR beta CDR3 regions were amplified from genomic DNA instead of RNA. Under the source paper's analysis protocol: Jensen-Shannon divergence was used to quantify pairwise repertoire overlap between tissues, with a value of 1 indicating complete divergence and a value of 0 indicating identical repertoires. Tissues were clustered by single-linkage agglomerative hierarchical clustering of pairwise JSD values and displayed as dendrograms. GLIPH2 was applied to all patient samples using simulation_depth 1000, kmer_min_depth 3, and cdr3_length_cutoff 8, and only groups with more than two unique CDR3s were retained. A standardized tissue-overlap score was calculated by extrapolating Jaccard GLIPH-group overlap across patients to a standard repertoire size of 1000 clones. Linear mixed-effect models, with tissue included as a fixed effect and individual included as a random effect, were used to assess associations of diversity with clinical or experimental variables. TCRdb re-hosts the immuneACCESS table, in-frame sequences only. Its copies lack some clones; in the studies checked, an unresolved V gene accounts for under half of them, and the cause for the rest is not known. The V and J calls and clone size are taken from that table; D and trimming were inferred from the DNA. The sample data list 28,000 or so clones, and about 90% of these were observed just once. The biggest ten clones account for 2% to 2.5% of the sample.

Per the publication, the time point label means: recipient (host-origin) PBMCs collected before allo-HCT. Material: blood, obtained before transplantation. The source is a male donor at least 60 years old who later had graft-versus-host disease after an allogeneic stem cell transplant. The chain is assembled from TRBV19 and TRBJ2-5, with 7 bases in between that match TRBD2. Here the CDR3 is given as CASSSLGGRTETQYF. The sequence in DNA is TGTGCCAGTAGTTCCCTCGGGGGGAGAACAGAGACCCAGTACTTC.